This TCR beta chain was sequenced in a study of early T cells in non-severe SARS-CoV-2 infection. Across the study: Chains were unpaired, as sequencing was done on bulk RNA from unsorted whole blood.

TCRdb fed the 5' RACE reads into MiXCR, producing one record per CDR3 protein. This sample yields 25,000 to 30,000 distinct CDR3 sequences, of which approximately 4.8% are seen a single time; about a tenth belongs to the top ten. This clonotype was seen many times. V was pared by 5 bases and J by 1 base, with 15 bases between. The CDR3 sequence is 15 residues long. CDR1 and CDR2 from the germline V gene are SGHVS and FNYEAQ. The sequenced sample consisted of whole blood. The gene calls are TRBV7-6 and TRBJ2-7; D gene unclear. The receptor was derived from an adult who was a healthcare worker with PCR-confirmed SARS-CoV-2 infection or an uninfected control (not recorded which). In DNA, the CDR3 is TGTGCCAGCAGCCCCTACCCTACCAGTTCCTACGAGCAGTACTTC. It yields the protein CASSPYPTSSYEQYF.